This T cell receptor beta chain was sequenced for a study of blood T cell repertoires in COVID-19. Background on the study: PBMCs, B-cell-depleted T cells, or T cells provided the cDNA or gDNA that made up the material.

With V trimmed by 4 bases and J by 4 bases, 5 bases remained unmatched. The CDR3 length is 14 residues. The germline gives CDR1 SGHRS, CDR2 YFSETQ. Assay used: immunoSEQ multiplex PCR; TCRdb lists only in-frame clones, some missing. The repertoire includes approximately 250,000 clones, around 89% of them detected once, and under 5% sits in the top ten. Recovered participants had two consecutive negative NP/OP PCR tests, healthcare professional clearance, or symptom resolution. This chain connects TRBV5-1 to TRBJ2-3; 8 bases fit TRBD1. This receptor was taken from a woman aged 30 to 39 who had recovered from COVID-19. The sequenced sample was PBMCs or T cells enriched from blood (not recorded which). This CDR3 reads CASSPGQGPDTQYF. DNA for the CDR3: TGCGCCAGCAGCCCCGGACAGGGCCCAGATACGCAGTATTTT.